These 18 T cell receptor beta chains were all obtained from the same sample, sequenced in a study of OX40 agonist ivuxolimab in advanced cancers. Libraries were prepared by immunoSEQ multiplex PCR; TCRdb keeps only in-frame clonotypes and omits some of them. The repertoire holds around 73,000 clones, 80% to 90% seen once, with under 0.65% in the top ten. The sample in question was CD4+ or CD8+ T cells sorted from blood, obtained in a trial of the OX40 agonist ivuxolimab. Source of these receptors: an adult with an advanced solid tumor such as melanoma, head and neck, liver or kidney cancer.

V gene TRBV12-5 combines with J gene TRBJ2-2; D gene uncertain. V lost 2 bases to trimming and J lost 7 bases, with 11 bases between them. The CDR3 has 14 residues. CDR1 and CDR2 from the germline V gene are LGHNT and FRNRAP. The chain's CDR3 is CASGLRLKHGELFF. DNA for the CDR3: TGTGCTAGTGGTTTGCGGCTTAAGCACGGGGAGCTGTTTTTT.

This clone was seen once. The chain recombines TRBV7-9 with TRBJ2-5; no clear D. V was clipped by 2 bases and J by 3 bases, with 16 bases between them. Germline values: CDR1 SEHNR, CDR2 FQNEAQ (reference sequence). The CDR3 totals 16 residues. CDR3 protein: CASSLTFPENEETQYF. CDR3 DNA sequence: TGTGCCAGCAGCTTAACGTTTCCCGAGAATGAAGAGACCCAGTACTTC.

The chain has TRBV5-1 and TRBJ2-7; D not resolved. Germline lookup yields CDR1 SGHRS and CDR2 YFSETQ. Deletions cut 4 bases from V and 1 base from J, with 12 bases between. This CDR3 region has 14 residues. CDR3 protein: CASSPIRSSYEQYF. Written as DNA, the CDR3 is TGCGCCAGCAGCCCGATCAGGTCGTCCTACGAGCAGTACTTC.

The chain joins TRBV2 to TRBJ2-7; no clear D. The germline V gene encodes CDR1 SNHLY and CDR2 FYNNEI. Trimming left V 2 bases short and J 2 bases short, with 10 bases between. The CDR3 is 14 residues long. The CDR3 spells CASSETTAAYEQYF. CDR3 in DNA: TGTGCCAGCAGTGAAACTACCGCCGCCTACGAGCAGTACTTC.

The gene calls are TRBV10-1 and TRBJ2-2, with D tentatively TRBD2 (5 bases). The ends were cut back, 4 bases at V and 5 bases at J, with 8 bases in the middle. This CDR3 has 13 amino acids. Looked up from germline, CDR1 is WNHNN and CDR2 is SYGVQD (reference sequence). CDR3 protein: CASSADWTGELFF. As DNA, the CDR3 is TGCGCCAGCAGTGCGGACTGGACCGGGGAGCTGTTTTTT.

This clone showed up just once. This chain connects TRBV18 to TRBJ2-7; tentatively, D is TRBD2 (7 bases). There are 16 residues in the CDR3. The germline V and J ends were trimmed by 6 bases and 5 bases, with 23 bases remaining between them. Germline-derived CDR1 and CDR2 are KGHSH and LQKENI. The CDR3 DNA reads TGTGCCAGCTCCGCTACAAGGGGGGGCGGGAACGACGAGCAGTACTTC. Translating gives CASSATRGGGNDEQYF.

In nucleotides, the CDR3 is TGTGCCAGCAGCTATGGCCCGGACAGGGATACGCAGTATTTT. Translating gives CASSYGPDRDTQYF. The gene calls are TRBV7-2 and TRBJ2-3, with 7 bases fitting TRBD1. The junction had 7 bases not matched to a gene; V was cut back by 4 bases and J by 6 bases. From germline, CDR1 is SGHTA and CDR2 FQGNSA. CDR3 size: 14 residues.

This sequence joins TRBV6-5 and TRBJ1-3; D remains ambiguous. The CDR3 is 13 residues long. The V end lost 6 bases, the J end lost 3 bases, and 9 bases lay between the germline ends. The V gene's germline CDR1 is MNHEY and CDR2 SVGAGI. CDR3 DNA: TGTGCCAGCAGGGCCGCGGGTGGAAACACCATATATTTT. This sequence encodes CASRAAGGNTIYF.

This chain joins TRBV29-1 and TRBJ1-2, with TRBD1 matching over 7 bases. This CDR3 has 15 amino acids. Germline V gene data show CDR1 as SQVTM and CDR2 as ANQGSEA. The junction had 14 bases not matched to a gene; V was cut back by 6 bases and J by 4 bases. The CDR3 nucleotides are TGCAGCGTAGGAATACCGGGACAGAACTTCTATGGCTACACCTTC. Protein sequence: CSVGIPGQNFYGYTF. The complete variable domain, with remaining parts taken from reference TRBV29-1 and TRBJ1-2, reads SAVISQKPSRDICQRGTSLTIQCQVDSQVTMMFWYRQQPGQSLTLIATANQGSEATYESGFVIDKFPISRPNLTFSTLTVSNMSPEDSSIYLCSVGIPGQNFYGYTFGSGTRLTVV.

The chain employs TRBV19 and TRBJ2-2; a weak D match, TRBD2 (6 bases). Germline V gene lookup returns CDR1 LNHDA and CDR2 SQIVND (reference sequence). The CDR3 totals 15 residues. Trimming cost V 2 bases and J 5 bases, with 12 bases left between them. CDR3 in amino acids: CASSISGVWTGELFF. The CDR3 DNA reads TGTGCCAGTAGTATATCGGGGGTCTGGACCGGGGAGCTGTTTTTT.

The chain carries TRBV30 and TRBJ2-3; the D gene could be TRBD1 or TRBD2 (5 bases each). CDR3 length equals 19 residues. V was shortened by 3 bases and J by 2 bases, with 27 bases between the two germline ends. Germline V gene lookup returns CDR1 GTSNPN and CDR2 SVGIG (reference sequence). The CDR3 spells CAWSDPGRPTPPPTDTQYF. CDR3 bases: TGTGCCTGGAGCGACCCGGGACGCCCAACACCCCCACCCACAGATACGCAGTATTTT.

V usage is TRBV7-8 and J usage is TRBJ2-7; the match to TRBD2 covers 11 bases. This CDR3 is 16 amino acids long. The germline V gene has CDR1 SGHVS and CDR2 FQNEAQ. Trimming removed 2 bases from V and 3 bases from J; junction bases left unmatched: 6. CDR3 coding DNA: TGTGCCAGCAGCTTAAACGGGCTAGCGGGAGGCTACGAGCAGTACTTC. As protein: CASSLNGLAGGYEQYF.

The gene calls are TRBV5-6 and TRBJ2-7; perhaps TRBD1 as D (6 bases). Germline V lookup: CDR1 SGHDT, CDR2 YYEEEE. This CDR3 is 15 amino acids long. V was pared by 4 bases and J by 2 bases, with 16 bases between. CDR3 sequence: CASSTSTGSTYEQYF. The CDR3 DNA is TGTGCCAGCAGCACCTCAACAGGGTCCACCTACGAGCAGTACTTC.

The rearrangement links TRBV11-2 to TRBJ2-2; D might be TRBD1 (5 bases). CDR1 is SGHAT and CDR2 is FQNNGV in the germline V gene. Trimming shortened V by 1 base and J by 0 bases, and 9 bases separated the two germline ends. CDR3 size: 16 residues. The DNA for the CDR3 is TGTGCCAGCAGCTTAGGGCAGGGTACGAACACCGGGGAGCTGTTTTTT. Protein product: CASSLGQGTNTGELFF. The full variable domain, completed using reference TRBV11-2 and TRBJ2-2, is EAGVAQSPRYKIIEKRQSVAFWCNPISGHATLYWYQQILGQGPKLLIQFQNNGVVDDSQLPKDRFSAERLKGVDSTLKIQPAKLEDSAVYLCASSLGQGTNTGELFFGEGSRLTVL.

This clone showed up just a few times. The genes are TRBV4-2 and TRBJ2-1; the match to TRBD1 covers 8 bases. The CDR3 contains 15 residues. Germline CDR1 LGHNA, CDR2 YNFKEQ. Trimming removed 4 bases from V and 10 bases from J; junction bases left unmatched: 12. The CDR3 reads CASSREVAGGGEQFF. CDR3 nucleotide sequence: TGTGCCAGCAGCCGAGAAGTCGCAGGGGGCGGCGAGCAGTTCTTC.

The chain recombines TRBV4-2 with TRBJ2-1, with 11 positions matching TRBD2. The junction had 3 bases not matched to a gene; V was cut back by 4 bases and J by 4 bases. Germline CDR1 reads LGHNA; CDR2 reads YNFKEQ. This CDR3 spans 15 amino acids. The CDR3 spells CASSRGTSGYNEQFF. The CDR3 nucleotides are TGTGCCAGCAGCCGTGGGACTAGCGGATACAATGAGCAGTTCTTC.

CDR3 residues: CASMGGWTSGRDEQYF. CDR3 in DNA: TGTGCCAGCATGGGGGGCTGGACTAGCGGCCGGGACGAGCAGTACTTC. The chain carries TRBV2 and TRBJ2-7; 10 bases align to TRBD2. V trimming: 7 bases; J trimming: 5 bases; junction bases outside the gene matches: 14. Germline V gene data show CDR1 as SNHLY and CDR2 as FYNNEI. The CDR3 consists of 16 residues.

The rearrangement links TRBV6-5 to TRBJ2-7; D gene ambiguous. This CDR3 spans 13 amino acids. CDR1 is MNHEY and CDR2 is SVGAGI in the germline V gene. V dropped 0 bases and J dropped 0 bases, with 3 bases sitting between them. The CDR3 loop is CASSYSISYEQYF. In DNA form, the CDR3 reads TGTGCCAGCAGTTACTCGATCTCCTACGAGCAGTACTTC.